What follows is one TCR beta chain and its context. Its specific antigen is unknown. It has no much larger one-base neighbor in the sample; base qualities were not kept. The sample comes from a study of shared T cell receptors in the human thymus (dated by TCRdb to the early 2020s). Study-level background: The study examined how the human thymus generates shared, self-reactive T-cell receptor alpha chains.

Library preparation used the immunoSEQ multiplex PCR assay. The immuneACCESS repertoire file appears here via TCRdb, limited to in-frame rearrangements. These files lack a portion of the clones; in checked studies, under half of the deficit traces to unresolved V genes, and the cause of the others is not known. A total of hundreds of thousands of clones appear in this sample, roughly 90% of them only once. The ten largest clones add up to 0.01% of the sample. After removal of 7 bases from V and 5 bases from J, the junction retains 11 bases not matched to a gene. From the germline V gene, CDR1 is LGHNA and CDR2 is YNFKEQ. The CDR3 goes from the cysteine to the phenylalanine over 15 residues. The only DNA kept is the CDR3, 45 bases in frame from the first base. The data were also submitted as part of a second study, on human thymus T cells. As noted in the second study: The donors were immunologically healthy infants in Finland who had open corrective cardiac surgery for congenital heart defects. Thymus tissue was collected as surgical resects that were removed during corrective cardiac surgery. Biased V and J gene segment usage appeared to be present in both thymic and peripheral blood repertoires. According to the related research, thymic TCR repertoires were highly overlapping among unrelated individuals. The study characterized TCR alpha and beta repertoires from fewer than 10 infant thymus samples and a few related peripheral blood samples. The cohort included several male and two female infants, with donor ages spanning 7 to 244 days. After being mechanically released from the tissue, thymocytes were kept at -70 degrees C in pellets of about 9-34 million cells. Genomic DNA was extracted from frozen cell pellets with a QIAsymphony instrument. The immunoSEQ multiplex PCR assay was used to amplify the TCRB and TCRAD loci from a standardized quantity of quality-controlled genomic DNA. The V(D)J region was spanned by amplicons of a length sufficient to cover the CDR3 and to identify V and J genes. The commercial immunoSEQ service was used to sequence amplicons on an Illumina platform. Primer bias and sequencing errors were corrected using previously described methods, and TCRAD and TCRB definitions followed the IMGT database. Repertoires were analysed with immunoSEQ Analyzer 3.0 and VDJTools, covering basic statistics, V/J segment usage, diversity estimates, rarefaction and pairwise overlap. Diversity was estimated with Chao1, ChaoE, Efron-Thisted, Shannon and inverse Simpson indices, and also on datasets down-sampled to the smallest sample. For repertoire overlap, CDR3 nucleotide sequence, V gene and J gene had to match strictly, and clustering was done by Jaccard-based multidimensional scaling. Thymus samples yielded on average about 810,000 unique TCRB clonotypes, compared with 75,000 to 85,000 from blood samples.

The sample was thymocytes. The V and J segments used are TRBV4-2 and TRBJ2-1; TRBD2 agrees with 7 junctional bases. The sequence derives from a boy less than two years old with a congenital heart defect. Donor details come from another sample of the same person, matched by shared clones. CDR3 loop: CASNHEREGNNEQFF. The nucleotides are TGTGCCAGCAACCATGAGCGGGAAGGCAACAATGAGCAGTTCTTC.